This TCR beta chain was sequenced during a study of T-cell memory formation after mild COVID-19. Study details: TCR clusters mostly belonged to single donors.

The authors produced TCR alpha and TCR beta cDNA libraries with sample barcodes and UMIs by 5'RACE using constant-segment primers. MiXCR was run by TCRdb on the 5' RACE reads, yielding one entry per CDR3 protein. Seen here are around 510,000 distinct CDR3 sequences, 20% to 25% observed once, and the top ten hold around 8.4%. V was clipped by 4 bases and J by 4 bases, with 8 bases between them. The germline V gene encodes CDR1 SEHNR and CDR2 FQNEAQ (reference sequence). This CDR3 region has 13 residues. Source material: PBMCs or a T cell subset sorted from them (not recorded which). The chain employs TRBV7-9 and TRBJ1-3; unclear D gene. The sequence came from an adult woman who had mild COVID-19 (a few samples of this study predate the infection). Cell type and time point are not known. The CDR3 loop is CASSSRAGNTIYF. CDR3 sequence (DNA): TGTGCCAGCAGCTCACGGGCGGGAAACACCATATATTTT.